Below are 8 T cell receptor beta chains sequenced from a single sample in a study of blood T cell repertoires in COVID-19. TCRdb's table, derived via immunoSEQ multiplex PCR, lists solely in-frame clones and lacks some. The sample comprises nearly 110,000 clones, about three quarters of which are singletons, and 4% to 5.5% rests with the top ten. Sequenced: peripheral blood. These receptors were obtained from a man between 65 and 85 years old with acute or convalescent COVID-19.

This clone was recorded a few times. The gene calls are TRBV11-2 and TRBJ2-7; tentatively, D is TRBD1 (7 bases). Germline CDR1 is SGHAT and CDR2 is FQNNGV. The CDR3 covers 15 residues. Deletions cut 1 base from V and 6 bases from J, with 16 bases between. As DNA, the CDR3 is TGTGCCAGCAGCTTAGGCCCCGGAGGGGGCCTCGAGCAGTACTTC. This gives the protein CASSLGPGGGLEQYF.

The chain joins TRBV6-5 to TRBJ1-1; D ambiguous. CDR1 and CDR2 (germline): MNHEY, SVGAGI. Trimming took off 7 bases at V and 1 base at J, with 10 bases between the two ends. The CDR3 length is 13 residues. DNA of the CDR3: TGTGCCAGCACCGCGTCAGGGAACACTGAAGCTTTCTTT. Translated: CASTASGNTEAFF.

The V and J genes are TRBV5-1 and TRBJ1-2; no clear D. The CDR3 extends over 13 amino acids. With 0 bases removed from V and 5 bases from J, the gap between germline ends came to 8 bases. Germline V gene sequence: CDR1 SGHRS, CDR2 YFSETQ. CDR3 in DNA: TGCGCCAGCAGCTTGGCCGACGGGTATGGCTACACCTTC. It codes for CASSLADGYGYTF. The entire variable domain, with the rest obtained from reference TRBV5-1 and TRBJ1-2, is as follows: KAGVTQTPRYLIKTRGQQVTLSCSPISGHRSVSWYQQTPGQGLQFLFEYFSETQRNKGNFPGRFSGRQFSNSRSEMNVSTLELGDSALYLCASSLADGYGYTFGSGTRLTVV.

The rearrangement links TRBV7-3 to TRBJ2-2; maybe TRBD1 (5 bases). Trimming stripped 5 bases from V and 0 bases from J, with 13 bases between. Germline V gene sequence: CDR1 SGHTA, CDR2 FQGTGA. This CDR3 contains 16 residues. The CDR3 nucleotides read TGTGCCAGCAGCCTGGACATCCAGACGAACACCGGGGAGCTGTTTTTT. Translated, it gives CASSLDIQTNTGELFF.

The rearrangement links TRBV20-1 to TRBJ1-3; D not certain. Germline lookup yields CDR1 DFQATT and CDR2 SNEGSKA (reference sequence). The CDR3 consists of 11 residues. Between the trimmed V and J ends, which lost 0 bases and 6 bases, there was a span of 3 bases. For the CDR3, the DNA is TGCAGTGCTAGAGATCAAAACACCATATATTTT. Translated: CSARDQNTIYF.

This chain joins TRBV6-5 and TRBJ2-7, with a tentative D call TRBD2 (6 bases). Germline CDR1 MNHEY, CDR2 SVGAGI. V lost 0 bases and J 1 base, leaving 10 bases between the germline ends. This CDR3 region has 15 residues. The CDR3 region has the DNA TGTGCCAGCAGTTACTCGGGAGGCCCTTCCTACGAGCAGTACTTC. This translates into CASSYSGGPSYEQYF.

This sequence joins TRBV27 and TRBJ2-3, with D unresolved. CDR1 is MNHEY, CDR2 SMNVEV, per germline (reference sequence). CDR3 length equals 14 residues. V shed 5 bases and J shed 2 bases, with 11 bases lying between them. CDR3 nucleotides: TGTGCCAGCAGTCCACGGGTGTTCACAGATACGCAGTATTTT. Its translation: CASSPRVFTDTQYF.

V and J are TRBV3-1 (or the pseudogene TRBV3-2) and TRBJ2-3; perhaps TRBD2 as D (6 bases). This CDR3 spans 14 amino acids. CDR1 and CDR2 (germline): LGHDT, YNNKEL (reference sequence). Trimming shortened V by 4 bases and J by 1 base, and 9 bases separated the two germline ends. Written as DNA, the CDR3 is TGTGCCAGCAGCCCGGGGGAGGGCACAGATACGCAGTATTTT. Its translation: CASSPGEGTDTQYF.